Presented here are 13 T cell receptor beta chains from one specimen sequenced in a study of T cell responses to AZD1222 COVID-19 vaccine. Measured with immunoSEQ multiplex PCR; TCRdb has only the in-frame clones, and not every one. Of approximately 98,000 clones listed, approximately 89% are singletons. The input for sequencing was peripheral blood, taken on day 0 of MenACWY control vaccination. These receptors were obtained from an adult in good health.

The V gene is TRBV7-9, the J gene TRBJ1-2, with TRBD1 matching 7 bases. Losses at the gene ends were 1 base for V and 2 bases for J; bases not matched to a gene: 7. The CDR3 runs to 16 residues. Looked up from germline, CDR1 is SEHNR and CDR2 is FQNEAQ (reference sequence). CDR3 sequence reads: CASSLGGTALNYGYTF. CDR3 nucleotide sequence: TGTGCCAGCAGCTTAGGGGGGACAGCATTAAACTATGGCTACACCTTC.

This chain joins TRBV6-5 and TRBJ1-6, with 9 bases aligning to TRBD1. The CDR3 has 13 residues. Germline CDR1 and CDR2: MNHEY and SVGAGI. Unmatched junction bases numbered 7, after V lost 10 bases and J lost 9 bases. The CDR3 DNA is TGTGCCACCCCGGACAGGGGAGGTTCACCCCTCCACTTT. It yields the protein CATPDRGGSPLHF.

The gene calls are TRBV6-5 and TRBJ1-2; D is possibly TRBD1 (5 bases). The V gene lost 5 bases and the J gene lost 0 bases, with 13 bases spanning the gap. The CDR3 consists of 15 residues. Germline CDR1 and CDR2: MNHEY and SVGAGI. The CDR3 DNA reads as TGTGCCAGCAGTCGGGGGGGAGGCTCTAACTATGGCTACACCTTC. Encoded protein: CASSRGGGSNYGYTF.

The chain has TRBV4-3 and TRBJ1-2, with D perhaps matching TRBD1 (6 bases). The V end was cut by 0 bases, the J end by 3 bases, with 20 bases between. This CDR3 is built from 18 residues. CDR1 LGHNA and CDR2 YSLEER come from the germline V gene. The chain's CDR3 is CASSQDRILRGEDYGYTF. In DNA form, the CDR3 reads TGCGCCAGCAGCCAAGATAGGATCTTGAGGGGGGAAGACTATGGCTACACCTTC.

The V and J genes are TRBV19 and TRBJ1-2; 11 bases match TRBD1. V dropped 5 bases and J dropped 2; count of bases not matched to a gene: 4. The CDR3 runs 15 residues. Germline CDR1 is LNHDA and CDR2 is SQIVND (reference sequence). CDR3 bases: TGTGCCAGTAGTCCTGGACAGGGGGCGAACTATGGCTACACCTTC. Translating it yields CASSPGQGANYGYTF.

V is TRBV28 and J is TRBJ1-1; possibly TRBD1 for D (6 bases). This CDR3 has 12 amino acids. V was shortened by 8 bases and J by 2 bases, with 9 bases between the two germline ends. The germline V gene encodes CDR1 MDHEN and CDR2 SYDVKM. CDR3: CASGGLNTEAFF. CDR3 DNA sequence: TGTGCCAGCGGGGGGCTCAACACTGAAGCTTTCTTT.

V and J are TRBV5-1 and TRBJ1-4; no clear D gene. Between the trimmed V and J ends, which lost 1 base and 4 bases, there was a span of 11 bases. CDR1 SGHRS and CDR2 YFSETQ come from the germline V gene. CDR3 length: 15 residues. CDR3 DNA: TGCGCCAGCAGCTTGCAAGCAGACCTTAATGAAAAACTGTTTTTT. Protein product: CASSLQADLNEKLFF. Supplemented by reference TRBV5-1 and TRBJ1-4, the full variable domain reads KAGVTQTPRYLIKTRGQQVTLSCSPISGHRSVSWYQQTPGQGLQFLFEYFSETQRNKGNFPGRFSGRQFSNSRSEMNVSTLELGDSALYLCASSLQADLNEKLFFGSGTQLSVL.

This clone was counted once. The chain is built from TRBV6-5 and TRBJ2-1, with D perhaps given as TRBD1 or TRBD2 (5 bases each). This CDR3 has 14 amino acids. The V end lost 8 bases, the J end lost 5 bases, and 16 bases lay between the germline ends. Germline values: CDR1 MNHEY, CDR2 SVGAGI. The CDR3 sequence is CASGSGAANNEQFF. In DNA form, the CDR3 reads TGTGCCAGCGGGAGTGGGGCGGCAAACAATGAGCAGTTCTTC.

This clone was counted a single time. One junction end disagrees with the germline gene, perhaps due to a read error. This chain uses TRBV6-5 with TRBJ2-3, with 7 positions matching TRBD2. CDR1 MNHEY and CDR2 SVGAGI come from the germline V gene. CDR3 size: 15 residues. The CDR3 spells CAGSYVAGGTDTQYF. The DNA of the CDR3 is TGTGCCGGCAGTTACGTGGCGGGGGGCACAGATACGCAGTATTTT.

The chain employs TRBV28 and TRBJ1-2; no reliable D call. Per germline, CDR1 MDHEN and CDR2 SYDVKM. The CDR3 length is 11 residues. Deletions cut 5 bases from V and 3 bases from J, with 4 bases between. CDR3: CASSAYYGYTF. The CDR3 region has the DNA TGTGCCAGCAGTGCCTACTATGGCTACACCTTC.

As concerns this clone: One end of the junction does not line up with germline, which may come from a read error. The gene calls are TRBV2 and TRBJ2-7; possibly TRBD1 for D (5 bases). The CDR3 contains 15 residues. The germline V gene has CDR1 SNHLY and CDR2 FYNNEI. The CDR3 is CASREGAMGNYEQYF. CDR3 in DNA: TGTGCCAGCAGGGAAGGGGCGATGGGGAATTACGAGCAGTACTTC. The variable domain in full, with the rest retrieved from reference TRBV2 and TRBJ2-7, is EPEVTQTPSHQVTQMGQEVILRCVPISNHLYFYWYRQILGQKVEFLVSFYNNEISEKSEIFDDQFSVERPDGSNFTLKIRSTKLEDSAMYFCASREGAMGNYEQYFGPGTRLTVT.

This chain connects TRBV5-8 to TRBJ2-2; 10 nucleotides agree with TRBD1. The CDR3 covers 14 residues. Trimming cost V 3 bases and J 9 bases; bases outside gene matches: 5. Germline V gene data show CDR1 as SGHTS and CDR2 as YDEGEE. The CDR3 region is CASSSRDRGRELFF. CDR3 coding DNA: TGTGCCAGCAGCTCCCGGGACAGGGGCAGGGAGCTGTTTTTT.

The gene calls are TRBV11-2 and TRBJ1-3, with D unresolved. Germline V gene lookup returns CDR1 SGHAT and CDR2 FQNNGV. The CDR3 length is 16 residues. Deletions cut 5 bases from V and 0 bases from J, with 14 bases between. The CDR3 coding sequence is TGTGCCAGCAGCCCCAGCGGGGTTAGCTCTGGAAACACCATATATTTT. It translates to CASSPSGVSSGNTIYF.